A single sample gave rise to the 22 T cell receptor beta chains below, sequenced in a study of shared clonotypes between healthy human individuals. The repertoire was sequenced with immunoSEQ multiplex PCR; TCRdb's copy has only in-frame clones and lacks some. This table has some 360,000 clones, roughly 70% appearing once. The sample comprised memory CD4+ T cells sorted from blood. Subset of the sample: CD45RA-negative fraction. These receptor sequences come from a man aged 30 to 39 in good health.

This chain connects TRBV5-1 to TRBJ2-3; D call uncertain. The CDR3 has 17 amino acids. Germline loops: CDR1 SGHRS, CDR2 YFSETQ. The V and J ends lost 0 bases and 5 bases respectively, with 19 bases between them. In DNA, the CDR3 is TGCGCCAGCAGCTTGGCTCCGCACAGCGCGAACGGAGATACGCAGTATTTT. It encodes CASSLAPHSANGDTQYF.

This CDR3 is CATSRIGGEAFF. The DNA of the CDR3 is TGTGCCACCAGCAGAATAGGGGGTGAAGCTTTCTTT. The chain links TRBV15 to TRBJ1-1; weak D call: TRBD1 (6 bases). The CDR3 runs 12 residues. Per germline, CDR1 LNHNV and CDR2 YYDKDF (reference sequence). Trimming took off 2 bases at V and 7 bases at J, with 8 bases between the two ends.

This clone was detected only a few times. The genes are TRBV28 and TRBJ2-1; TRBD1 is a possible D gene (6 bases). The V end was cut by 6 bases, the J end by 15 bases, with 12 bases between. The CDR3 extends over 10 amino acids. Germline loops: CDR1 MDHEN, CDR2 SYDVKM. The CDR3 sequence: CASSHRERFF. The CDR3 DNA sequence: TGTGCCAGCAGCCACAGGGAGAGGTTCTTC.

The J gene is TRBJ2-7, the V gene TRBV9, with 7 bases aligning to TRBD1. The CDR3 is 14 residues long. CDR1 and CDR2 from the germline V gene are SGDLS and YYNGEE. The junction had 5 bases not matched to a gene; V was cut back by 4 bases and J by 1 base. CDR3 amino acids: CASSSRTGSYEQYF. The CDR3 nucleotides read TGTGCCAGCAGCTCCAGGACAGGTTCCTACGAGCAGTACTTC. Full variable domain (rest looked up from reference TRBV9 and TRBJ2-7): DSGVTQTPKHLITATGQRVTLRCSPRSGDLSVYWYQQSLDQGLQFLIQYYNGEERAKGNILERFSAQQFPDLHSELNLSSLELGDSALYFCASSSRTGSYEQYFGPGTRLTVT.

The CDR3 loop is CASSRLQGAANEKLFF. CDR3 DNA sequence: TGTGCCAGCAGTCGACTACAGGGGGCAGCTAATGAAAAACTGTTTTTT. This rearrangement joins TRBV6-6 to TRBJ1-4; the match to TRBD1 covers 9 bases. CDR1 and CDR2 from the germline V gene are MNHNY and SVGAGI (reference sequence). J gave up 3 bases and V 5 bases, and 7 bases lay outside the gene matches. This CDR3 has 16 residues.

The chain couples TRBV5-1 to TRBJ2-2; D is undetermined. Germline CDR1 is SGHRS and CDR2 is YFSETQ. The CDR3 runs 15 residues. V was pared by 0 bases and J by 1 base, with 7 bases between. The CDR3 nucleotides read TGCGCCAGCAGCTTGGGGGTAGGGAACACCGGGGAGCTGTTTTTT. This translates into CASSLGVGNTGELFF.

V usage is TRBV18 and J usage is TRBJ2-7, with TRBD2 identical over 10 bases. Germline assignment: CDR1 KGHSH and CDR2 LQKENI. J lost 7 bases, V lost 2 bases, and 17 bases had no gene match. This CDR3 comprises 18 residues. CDR3 residues: CASSPVYRGLAELGEQYF. DNA for the CDR3: TGTGCCAGCTCACCAGTGTATAGAGGACTAGCGGAGCTGGGGGAGCAGTACTTC.

The rearrangement uses TRBV6-1 and TRBJ2-1, with D unresolved. The CDR3 runs to 14 residues. V lost 6 bases and J 6 bases, leaving 15 bases between the germline ends. The V gene's germline CDR1 is MNHNS and CDR2 SASEGT. The CDR3 nucleotides are TGTGCCAGCAGGCGTCCTAGTCCTATCAATGAGCAGTTCTTC. It codes for CASRRPSPINEQFF.

This clone was counted once. The J gene is TRBJ2-3, the V gene TRBV11-2; 9 bases align to TRBD2. J gave up 1 base and V 4 bases, and 6 bases lay outside the gene matches. CDR1 is SGHAT, CDR2 FQNNGV, per germline. This CDR3 comprises 16 residues. DNA for the CDR3: TGTGCCAGCAGCTCAAGACTAGCGGTTGGCACAGATACGCAGTATTTT. It specifies CASSSRLAVGTDTQYF.

The chain combines TRBV5-1 with TRBJ2-6; the D call may be TRBD1 or TRBD2 (5 bases each). Trimming removed 2 bases at V and 2 bases at J, with 8 bases between. Germline CDR1 is SGHRS and CDR2 is YFSETQ. The CDR3 extends over 15 amino acids. For the CDR3, the DNA is TGCGCCAGCAGCTTTGGGGGAACTGGGGCCAACGTCCTGACTTTC. Translation: CASSFGGTGANVLTF.

This clone turned up a few times. The chain couples TRBV28 to TRBJ2-7; D may match TRBD1 or TRBD2 (5 bases each). Deletions cut 2 bases from V and 3 bases from J, with 14 bases between. The CDR3 length is 15 residues. Germline CDR1 MDHEN, CDR2 SYDVKM. CDR3 sequence (DNA): TGTGCCAGCAGTTTAATGGGGACGGGAAACTACGAGCAGTACTTC. The encoded protein is CASSLMGTGNYEQYF.

This clone was detected ten times or more. This chain uses TRBV6-5 with TRBJ2-1; tentative D call: TRBD1 (6 bases). The ends were cut back, 0 bases at V and 8 bases at J, with 8 bases in the middle. Germline values: CDR1 MNHEY, CDR2 SVGAGI. The CDR3 is made up of 13 amino acids. The CDR3 here is CASSYSQGDEQFF. In nucleotides, the CDR3 is TGTGCCAGCAGTTACTCACAGGGAGATGAGCAGTTCTTC.

In its sample, this clone was seen a few times. The J gene is TRBJ1-1, the V gene TRBV5-1; possibly TRBD1 for D (6 bases). Germline CDR1 and CDR2: SGHRS and YFSETQ. The CDR3 covers 13 residues. V was cut by 5 bases and J by 2 bases, with 10 bases left in between. The CDR3 sequence: CASRSDSNTEAFF. The CDR3, as DNA: TGCGCCAGCAGGTCGGACAGTAACACTGAAGCTTTCTTT.

This chain connects TRBV5-6 to TRBJ2-7, with 9 positions matching TRBD1. Per the germline V gene, CDR1 is SGHDT and CDR2 is YYEEEE. V was pared by 7 bases and J by 6 bases, with 14 bases of the junction left unmatched. This CDR3 has 15 amino acids. CDR3 amino acids: CASLPVGGQGSEQYF. The CDR3 DNA reads TGTGCCAGCCTCCCCGTTGGGGGACAGGGTAGCGAGCAGTACTTC.

V and J are TRBV29-1 and TRBJ1-1, with D possibly matching TRBD1 (6 bases). This CDR3 is built from 12 residues. With 4 bases removed from V and 11 bases from J, the gap between germline ends came to 17 bases. Germline V gives CDR1 SQVTM, CDR2 ANQGSEA. DNA of the CDR3: TGCAGCGTTGCCCCGAGGGGGGGAGGGGCTTTCTTT. Its protein product is CSVAPRGGGAFF.

The chain uses TRBV2 and TRBJ1-1; no reliable D call. Germline loops: CDR1 SNHLY, CDR2 FYNNEI. V was cut by 6 bases and J by 3 bases, with 17 bases left in between. The CDR3 spans 15 residues. CDR3 in DNA: TGTGCCAGCAGACTGGGCCTAATAAAAGACACTGAAGCTTTCTTT. Translating it yields CASRLGLIKDTEAFF.

This chain uses TRBV6-5 with TRBJ1-5; the D is unclear. The germline gives CDR1 MNHEY, CDR2 SVGAGI. Trimming stripped 2 bases from V and 0 bases from J, with 5 bases between. This CDR3 is 14 amino acids long. The CDR3 spells CASSYRYSNQPQHF. The CDR3 nucleotides are TGTGCCAGCAGTTACCGTTATAGCAATCAGCCCCAGCATTTT.

This clone was recorded a few times. The gene calls are TRBV5-1 and TRBJ2-5; 8 nucleotides agree with TRBD2. Germline-derived CDR1 and CDR2 are SGHRS and YFSETQ. CDR3 length equals 14 residues. J was trimmed by 4 bases and V by 9 bases; bases with no gene match: 11. CDR3 in DNA: TGCGCCACAAAGGGTGTTCTAGCGGGAGAGACCCAGTACTTC. It codes for CATKGVLAGETQYF.

A single count supports this clone. The chain recombines TRBV20-1 with TRBJ2-5, with no clear D. Trimming pared 4 bases from V and 6 bases from J, leaving 6 bases between. Per germline, CDR1 DFQATT and CDR2 SNEGSKA (reference sequence). The CDR3 consists of 10 residues. In nucleotides, the CDR3 is TGCAGTGCTATTGGGAAGACCCAGTACTTC. Protein product: CSAIGKTQYF.

This clone showed up just a few times. In DNA, the CDR3 is TGTGCCAGCAGCTTAGTTTGGAAAGAGACCCAGTACTTC. As protein: CASSLVWKETQYF. This rearrangement joins TRBV7-6 to TRBJ2-5; D not certain. V was shortened by 1 base and J by 3 bases, with 6 bases between the two germline ends. The CDR3 spans 13 residues. Germline assignment: CDR1 SGHVS and CDR2 FNYEAQ.

This sequence joins TRBV29-1 and TRBJ2-1, with D unresolved. CDR3 length: 13 residues. Germline CDR1 SQVTM, CDR2 ANQGSEA. Deletions cut 4 bases from V and 4 bases from J, with 11 bases between. The CDR3 sequence is CSVVIGRYNEQFF. CDR3 coding DNA: TGCAGCGTTGTAATAGGCCGATACAATGAGCAGTTCTTC.

The chain has TRBV7-9 and TRBJ2-5; no clear D. The CDR3 is made up of 14 amino acids. Trimming left V 3 bases short and J 3 bases short, with 11 bases between. In germline, CDR1 is SEHNR, CDR2 FQNEAQ (reference sequence). The CDR3 DNA sequence: TGTGCCAGCAGCTTTTGGGGTGGGGAAGAGACCCAGTACTTC. It is translated as CASSFWGGEETQYF. The full variable domain, with the rest looked up from reference TRBV7-9 and TRBJ2-5, is DTGVSQNPRHKITKRGQNVTFRCDPISEHNRLYWYRQTLGQGPEFLTYFQNEAQLEKSRLLSDRFSAERPKGSFSTLEIQRTEQGDSAMYLCASSFWGGEETQYFGPGTRLLVL.